These 19 T cell receptor beta chains were all obtained from the same sample, sequenced in a study of tumor-infiltrating lymphocytes in localized non-small cell lung cancer. Libraries were prepared by immunoSEQ multiplex PCR; TCRdb keeps only in-frame clonotypes and omits some of them. The sample includes 21,000 or so clones, roughly three quarters of them seen just once. Sequencing was carried out using lung tumor tissue. All receptors derive from a human donor with non-small cell lung cancer.

This chain connects TRBV19 to TRBJ2-7, with 13 bases identical to TRBD2. CDR3 size: 18 residues. Germline V CDR1 and CDR2: LNHDA, SQIVND (reference sequence). Trimming at V came to 5 bases and at J to 0 bases, leaving 10 bases not matched to a gene. The CDR3 DNA sequence: TGTGCCAGTAGTGGGAGGCCGGGACTAGCGGGGCCCTCCTACGAGCAGTACTTC. Translating gives CASSGRPGLAGPSYEQYF.

The rearrangement joins TRBV4-2 to TRBJ2-1; 8 nucleotides line up with TRBD2. Per germline, CDR1 LGHNA and CDR2 YNFKEQ. With 3 bases clipped from V and 5 bases from J, the junction kept 9 bases outside the gene matches. This CDR3 has 16 residues. This CDR3 reads CASSQASGSSHNEQFF. As DNA, the CDR3 is TGTGCCAGCAGCCAGGCAAGCGGGAGTTCTCACAATGAGCAGTTCTTC.

The chain couples TRBV6-6 to TRBJ2-7, with D possibly TRBD2 on 5 matching bases. Trimming cost V 8 bases and J 4 bases, with 18 bases left between them. The CDR3 has 14 amino acids. Germline CDR1 MNHNY, CDR2 SVGAGI (reference sequence). CDR3 DNA sequence: TGTGCCAGCCGGCCCTCTTTCGGAGGTTACGAGCAGTACTTC. It encodes CASRPSFGGYEQYF.

V gene TRBV5-1 combines with J gene TRBJ2-7; D is possibly TRBD2 (6 bases). The germline V gene has CDR1 SGHRS and CDR2 YFSETQ. Trimming left V 0 bases short and J 3 bases short, with 10 bases between. This CDR3 spans 14 amino acids. The CDR3 region is CASSLGGSGYEQYF. The CDR3 bases are TGCGCCAGCAGCTTGGGGGGTAGCGGCTACGAGCAGTACTTC.

This clone was seen just once. This rearrangement joins TRBV7-2 to TRBJ1-6, with a possible D match to TRBD1 (6 bases). Trimming left V 1 base short and J 5 bases short, with 12 bases between. This CDR3 comprises 16 residues. Germline loops: CDR1 SGHTA, CDR2 FQGNSA. The CDR3 DNA sequence: TGTGCCAGCAGCTTAGTTGCGGGGGCCAATAATTCACCCCTCCACTTT. Its translation: CASSLVAGANNSPLHF.

This chain links TRBV19 with TRBJ1-1; D remains unclear. Trimming removed 5 bases at V and 0 bases at J, with 13 bases between. CDR1 is LNHDA, CDR2 SQIVND, per germline (reference sequence). This CDR3 has 15 residues. The CDR3 region has the DNA TGTGCCAGTAGTCCGGCGACTTCCTTGAACACTGAAGCTTTCTTT. Its protein is CASSPATSLNTEAFF.

The V call is TRBV18, the J call TRBJ2-1; 16 nucleotides align to TRBD2. CDR3 length: 16 amino acids. V lost 3 bases and J lost 6; bases outside the gene matches: 2. CDR1 and CDR2 (germline): KGHSH, LQKENI. CDR3 DNA sequence: TGTGCCAGCTCACCTGGGACTAGCGGGAGGGCCAATGAGCAGTTCTTC. This gives the protein CASSPGTSGRANEQFF.

The CDR3 DNA reads as TGCGCCAGCAGCTTGGACCAAGAGACCCAGTACTTC. Residues: CASSLDQETQYF. This rearrangement joins TRBV5-1 to TRBJ2-5, with D uncertain. Trimming removed 0 bases at V and 0 bases at J, with 0 bases between. This CDR3 has 12 residues. Germline-derived CDR1 and CDR2 are SGHRS and YFSETQ.

V is TRBV19 and J is TRBJ1-2; 8 bases fit TRBD1. CDR1 and CDR2 (germline): LNHDA, SQIVND (reference sequence). After removal of 10 bases from V and 8 bases from J, the junction contained 9 bases not matched to a gene. This CDR3 has 12 residues. This CDR3 reads CATTRQGWGYTF. The CDR3 coding sequence is TGTGCCACCACCCGACAGGGGTGGGGCTACACCTTC.

The chain recombines TRBV5-4 with TRBJ2-5; 8 nucleotides line up with TRBD2. CDR3 length: 13 amino acids. The germline CDR1 and CDR2 sequences are SGHNT and YYREEE (reference sequence). The V segment lost 4 bases and the J segment 4 bases; nucleotides outside the gene matches: 3. CDR3 DNA: TGTGCCAGCAGCCAAGCGGGGGCAGAGACCCAGTACTTC. Protein sequence: CASSQAGAETQYF.

The rearrangement links TRBV7-2 to TRBJ2-7, with D unresolved. Germline V gives CDR1 SGHTA, CDR2 FQGNSA. Trimming left V 1 base short and J 7 bases short, with 11 bases between. CDR3 length equals 13 residues. The CDR3 loop is CASSLGLGSEQYF. Written as DNA, the CDR3 is TGTGCCAGCAGCTTAGGGCTGGGGTCGGAGCAGTACTTC.

The CDR3 DNA follows: TGTGCCAGCCAGCGGGTCGACAGGGGAGAAGAAAAACTGTTTTTT. Its translation is CASQRVDRGEEKLFF. This chain connects TRBV28 to TRBJ1-4, with TRBD1 matching over 8 bases. Germline CDR1 is MDHEN and CDR2 is SYDVKM. The V gene end was trimmed by 8 bases and the J gene end by 8 bases; junction bases not matched to a gene: 13. CDR3 length: 15 residues.

This clone occurred once. The gene calls are TRBV7-2 and TRBJ2-3; TRBD2 aligns across 7 bases. The germline V gene encodes CDR1 SGHTA and CDR2 FQGNSA. The J segment lost 3 bases and the V segment lost 5 bases, leaving 8 bases of the junction unmatched. This CDR3 has 15 amino acids. The CDR3 sequence: CASSRTSGITDTQYF. DNA for the CDR3: TGTGCCAGCAGCCGTACGAGCGGGATAACAGATACGCAGTATTTT.

The V and J genes are TRBV5-1 and TRBJ2-2; D unclear. The germline V gene has CDR1 SGHRS and CDR2 YFSETQ. Trimming took 6 bases from V and 1 from J, leaving 4 bases between them. The CDR3 extends over 12 amino acids. The CDR3 DNA reads as TGCGCCAGCACCCAGAACACCGGGGAGCTGTTTTTT. As protein: CASTQNTGELFF.

V usage is TRBV7-2 and J usage is TRBJ2-7, with 8 bases matching TRBD2. The length of the CDR3 is 17 residues. Germline V lookup: CDR1 SGHTA, CDR2 FQGNSA. The ends lost 0 bases at V and 2 bases at J; junction bases unmatched: 9. The CDR3 nucleotides read TGTGCCAGCAGCTTAGCGCATGGCGGGAGGACGGCCTACGAGCAGTACTTC. It translates to CASSLAHGGRTAYEQYF.

The chain combines TRBV2 with TRBJ2-1; 14 nucleotides align to TRBD2. CDR3 length equals 17 residues. CDR1 SNHLY and CDR2 FYNNEI come from the germline V gene. The trim removed 4 bases at V and 10 bases at J, leaving 12 bases unmatched. CDR3 region: CASSAPLGLAGVREQFF. The CDR3 DNA reads TGTGCCAGCAGTGCTCCACTGGGACTAGCGGGAGTGCGAGAGCAGTTCTTC.

This chain links TRBV27 with TRBJ2-3; 7 bases align to TRBD1. The CDR3 has 15 residues. Germline V CDR1 and CDR2: MNHEY, SMNVEV (reference sequence). Trimming at V came to 3 bases and at J to 2 bases, leaving 5 bases not matched to a gene. CDR3 region: CASSFRDRHTDTQYF. CDR3 DNA sequence: TGTGCCAGCAGTTTCCGGGACAGACACACAGATACGCAGTATTTT.

The chain combines TRBV28 with TRBJ1-2; D possibly corresponds to TRBD1 (5 bases). The CDR3 covers 13 residues. The ends were cut back, 8 bases at V and 0 bases at J, with 10 bases in the middle. Germline V gene data show CDR1 as MDHEN and CDR2 as SYDVKM. CDR3 sequence: CASHDRANYGYTF. The CDR3 nucleotides are TGTGCCAGCCACGACAGAGCTAACTATGGCTACACCTTC.

This clone was recorded once. Within the sample, other DNA sequences also encode this same CDR3. The chain couples TRBV5-6 to TRBJ2-2; D not certain. Germline CDR1 reads SGHDT; CDR2 reads YYEEEE. The CDR3 is made up of 14 amino acids. The ends were cut back, 0 bases at V and 2 bases at J, with 5 bases in the middle. The CDR3 reads CASSLVQNTGELFF. The CDR3 DNA reads as TGTGCCAGCAGCTTGGTGCAAAACACCGGGGAGCTGTTTTTT.